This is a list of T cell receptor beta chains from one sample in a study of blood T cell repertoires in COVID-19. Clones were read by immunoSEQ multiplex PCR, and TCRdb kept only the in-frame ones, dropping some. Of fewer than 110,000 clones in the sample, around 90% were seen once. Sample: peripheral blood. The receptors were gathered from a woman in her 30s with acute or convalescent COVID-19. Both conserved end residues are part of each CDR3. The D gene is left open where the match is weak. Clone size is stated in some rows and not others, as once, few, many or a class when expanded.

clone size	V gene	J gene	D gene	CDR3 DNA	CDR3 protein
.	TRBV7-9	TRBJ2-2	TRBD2	TGTGCCAGCAGCCCCGGGACTAGCGGTTTCACCGGGGAGCTGTTTTTT	CASSPGTSGFTGELFF
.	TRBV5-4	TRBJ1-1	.	TGTGCCAGCAGCCTGCCCGACGGGTCTGAAGCTTTCTTT	CASSLPDGSEAFF
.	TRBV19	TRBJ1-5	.	TGTGCCAGTGAGGACCGCCGGGGGGGTGATCAGCCCCAGCATTTT	CASEDRRGGDQPQHF
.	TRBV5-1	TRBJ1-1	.	TGCGCCAGCAGCTTGGGTCAGGCGAACACTGAAGCTTTCTTT	CASSLGQANTEAFF
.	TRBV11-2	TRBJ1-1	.	TGTGCCAGCAGCTTTACGGAGACGAACACTGAAGCTTTCTTT	CASSFTETNTEAFF
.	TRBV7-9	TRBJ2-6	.	TGTGCCAGCAGCTTAGCGGGGGGCTCTGGGGCCAACGTCCTGACTTTC	CASSLAGGSGANVLTF
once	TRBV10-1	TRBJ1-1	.	TGCGCCAGCAGTGAGTCACTAACACCCTGGGAGGGGGCTTTCTTT	CASSESLTPWEGAFF
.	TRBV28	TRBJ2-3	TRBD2	TGTGCCAGCAGTTTCCGGATCGTCCGGGCGGGAGGGGTCACAGATACGCAGTATTTT	CASSFRIVRAGGVTDTQYF
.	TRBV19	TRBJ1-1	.	TGTGCCAGTAGTAGGGGAACAGGGCAGGGCCATTCGGATGAAGCTTTCTTT	CASSRGTGQGHSDEAFF
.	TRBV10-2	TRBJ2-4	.	TGCGCCAGCAGTGAGTTGCACCTACGGGAAGCCAAAAACATTCAGTACTTC	CASSELHLREAKNIQYF
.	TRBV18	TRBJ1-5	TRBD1	TGTGCCAGCTCGCGGGACAGGGGGCCCAATCAGCCCCAGCATTTT	CASSRDRGPNQPQHF
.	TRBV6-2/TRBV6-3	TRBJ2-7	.	TGTGCCAGCAGTTACTCGCGGTTCGGTGATTACGAGCAGTACTTC	CASSYSRFGDYEQYF
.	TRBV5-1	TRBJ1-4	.	TGCGCCAGCAGCACCGGGGGGTTGGCTAATGAAAAACTGTTTTTT	CASSTGGLANEKLFF
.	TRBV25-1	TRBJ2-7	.	TGTGCCAGCAGAGCTACAGGGCGTCTGAACGAGCAGTACTTC	CASRATGRLNEQYF
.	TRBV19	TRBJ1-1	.	TGTGCCAGTAGTGGAGACAGGTATTCGAACACTGAAGCTTTCTTT	CASSGDRYSNTEAFF
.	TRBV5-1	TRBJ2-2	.	TGCGCCAGCAGCGGGGGAGGTGTAGGCACCGGGGAGCTGTTTTTT	CASSGGGVGTGELFF
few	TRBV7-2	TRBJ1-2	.	TGTGCCAGCACCGGTTCCCGATTCAGGGACTATGGCTACACCTTC	CASTGSRFRDYGYTF
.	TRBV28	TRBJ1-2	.	TGTGCCAGCAGTCCCCGGGGCGGGATCTATGGCTACACCTTC	CASSPRGGIYGYTF
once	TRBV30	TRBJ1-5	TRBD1	TGTGCCTGGAGTGCCGGACAGGGTGGAATGCCCCAGCATTTT	CAWSAGQGGMPQHF
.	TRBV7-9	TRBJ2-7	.	TGTGCCAGCAGCTCCACACGACATGGACAGGGAGGGAACGAGCAGTACTTC	CASSSTRHGQGGNEQYF
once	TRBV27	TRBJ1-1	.	TGTGCCAGCAGTTTTAGTCTTCTTCCCTCGGGGGTTAACACTGAAGCTTTCTTT	CASSFSLLPSGVNTEAFF
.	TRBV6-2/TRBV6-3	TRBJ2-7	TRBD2	TGTGCCAGCAGTTACACGACTAGCGGGAGCGAGCAGTACTTC	CASSYTTSGSEQYF
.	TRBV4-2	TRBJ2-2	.	TGTGCCAGCAGTCAGAACACCGGGGAGCTGTTTTTT	CASSQNTGELFF
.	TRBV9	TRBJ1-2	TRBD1	TGTGCCAGCAGCATCGGGACAGGAGAGACGTATGGCTACACCTTC	CASSIGTGETYGYTF
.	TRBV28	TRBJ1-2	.	TGTGCCAGCAGTCTGGTCGACAGCCTCTATGGCTACACCTTC	CASSLVDSLYGYTF
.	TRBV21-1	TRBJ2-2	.	TGTGCCAGCAGCAAAGCGGAAGGGGGGAAGGCTAGCGGAACGAACACCGGGGAGCTGTTTTTT	CASSKAEGGKASGTNTGELFF
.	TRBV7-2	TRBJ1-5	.	TGTGCCAGCGGGCTGCGGGGCAATCAGCCCCAGCATTTT	CASGLRGNQPQHF
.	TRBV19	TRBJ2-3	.	TGTGCCAGTAGTTCTCGCGGCTCCACAGATACGCAGTATTTT	CASSSRGSTDTQYF
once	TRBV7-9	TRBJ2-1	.	TGTGCCAGCAGCTTACCGATATACAGGTTTTACAATGAGCAGTTCTTC	CASSLPIYRFYNEQFF
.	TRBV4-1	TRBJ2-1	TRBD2	TGCGCCAGCAGCCCCGGACTAGCGGGGGGGCCCCCCCCCTACAATGAGCAGTTCTTC	CASSPGLAGGPPPYNEQFF
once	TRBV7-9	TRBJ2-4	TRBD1	TGTGCCAGCAGCTGGGGGACAGGGTCCGAAAACATTCAGTACTTC	CASSWGTGSENIQYF
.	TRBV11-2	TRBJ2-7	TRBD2	TGTGCCAGCAGCTTGAATTTACTAGCGGGCGGAGGTTTGGACGAGCAGTACTTC	CASSLNLLAGGGLDEQYF
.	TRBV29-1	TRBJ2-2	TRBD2	TGCAGCGTCACTAGCGGGAGTTATTTGGGGGAGCTGTTTTTT	CSVTSGSYLGELFF
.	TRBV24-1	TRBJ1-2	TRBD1	TGTGCCACCAGTGACCCAACGGGACAGGGCTCGGGCTACACCTTC	CATSDPTGQGSGYTF
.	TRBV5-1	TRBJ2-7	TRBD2	TGCGCCAGCAGCTTGAGCGGGGGGAGCTCCTACGAGCAGTACTTC	CASSLSGGSSYEQYF
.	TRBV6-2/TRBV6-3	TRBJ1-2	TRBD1	TGTGCCAGCAGTTTCCAGGGGGCGCGCGGCTACACCTTC	CASSFQGARGYTF
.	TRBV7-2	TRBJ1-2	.	TGTGCCAGCAGCTTAGATAACAGGGCTGACTATGGCTACACCTTC	CASSLDNRADYGYTF